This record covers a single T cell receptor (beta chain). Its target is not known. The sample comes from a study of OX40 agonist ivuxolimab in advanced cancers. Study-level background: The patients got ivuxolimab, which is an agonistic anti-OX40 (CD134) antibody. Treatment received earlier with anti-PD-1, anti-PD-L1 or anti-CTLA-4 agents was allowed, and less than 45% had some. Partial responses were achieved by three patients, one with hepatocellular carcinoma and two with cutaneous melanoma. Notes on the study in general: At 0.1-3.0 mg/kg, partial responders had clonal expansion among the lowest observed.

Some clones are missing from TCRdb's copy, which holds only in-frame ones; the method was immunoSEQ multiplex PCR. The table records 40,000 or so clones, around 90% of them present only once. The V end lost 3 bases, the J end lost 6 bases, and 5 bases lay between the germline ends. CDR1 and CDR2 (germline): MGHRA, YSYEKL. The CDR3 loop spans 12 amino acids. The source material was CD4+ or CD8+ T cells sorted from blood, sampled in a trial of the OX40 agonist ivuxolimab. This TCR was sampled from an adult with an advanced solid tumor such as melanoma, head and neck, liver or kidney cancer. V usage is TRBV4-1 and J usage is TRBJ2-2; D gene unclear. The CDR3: CASSHLSGELFF. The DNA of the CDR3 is TGCGCCAGCAGCCACCTTTCCGGGGAGCTGTTTTTT.